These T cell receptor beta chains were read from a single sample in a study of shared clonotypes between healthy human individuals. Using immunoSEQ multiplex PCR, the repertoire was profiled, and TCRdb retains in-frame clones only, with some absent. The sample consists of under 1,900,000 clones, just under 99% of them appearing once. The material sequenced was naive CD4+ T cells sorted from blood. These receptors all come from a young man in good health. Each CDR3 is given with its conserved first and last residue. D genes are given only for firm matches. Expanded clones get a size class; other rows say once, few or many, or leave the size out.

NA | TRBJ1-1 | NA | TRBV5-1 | CASSRQGVRDTEAFF | TGCGCCAGCAGCCGGCAAGGGGTGAGGGACACTGAAGCTTTCTTT
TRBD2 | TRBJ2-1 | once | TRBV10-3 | CAISGFSGGVSNNEQFF | TGTGCCATCAGTGGATTTTCGGGAGGGGTGTCCAACAATGAGCAGTTCTTC
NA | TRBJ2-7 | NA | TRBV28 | CASSQGFYEQYF | TGTGCCAGCAGCCAGGGGTTCTACGAGCAGTACTTC
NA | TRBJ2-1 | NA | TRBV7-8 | CASRSGGGNEQFF | TGTGCCAGCAGATCAGGAGGGGGTAATGAGCAGTTCTTC
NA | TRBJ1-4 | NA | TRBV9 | CASSVGGHNANEKLFF | TGTGCCAGCAGCGTAGGGGGACATAATGCTAATGAAAAACTGTTTTTT
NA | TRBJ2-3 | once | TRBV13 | CASSLSRGTVDTQYF | TGTGCCAGCAGCTTAAGTCGCGGGACGGTAGATACGCAGTATTTT
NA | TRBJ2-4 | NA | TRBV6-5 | CASSLAGGIYKNIQYF | TGTGCCAGCAGTTTGGCAGGGGGGATCTACAAAAACATTCAGTACTTC
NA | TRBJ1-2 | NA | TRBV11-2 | CASSSHRSGYTF | TGTGCCAGCAGCTCCCACAGGTCCGGCTACACCTTC
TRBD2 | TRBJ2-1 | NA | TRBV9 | CASSVVGSGRNEQFF | TGTGCCAGCAGCGTAGTGGGTAGCGGGAGGAATGAGCAGTTCTTC
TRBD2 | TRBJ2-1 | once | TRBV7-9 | CASSSGTSGKIYNEQFF | TGTGCCAGCAGCTCGGGGACTAGCGGTAAAATTTACAATGAGCAGTTCTTC